This entry features one T cell receptor beta chain sequence. The CDR3 totals 15 residues. Looked up from germline, CDR1 is SGHAT and CDR2 is FQNNGV. V lost 2 bases, J lost 7 bases, and 17 bases lay in between. The data derive from a study of OX40 agonist ivuxolimab in advanced cancers. In the study overall: Patient treatment consisted of intravenous ivuxolimab administration every 2 weeks at 0.01 to 10 mg/kg. Participants could have had prior anti-PD-1, anti-PD-L1 or anti-CTLA-4 therapy, and about 37% had some.

TCRdb keeps only in-frame clones here, not all; method: immunoSEQ multiplex PCR. There are around 30,000 clones in the sample; roughly four fifths occur only once, and 2.5% to 3% lies in the top ten. The sample consisted of CD4+ or CD8+ T cells sorted from blood, taken in a trial of the OX40 agonist ivuxolimab. The receptor was derived from an adult with an advanced solid tumor such as melanoma, head and neck, liver or kidney cancer. J is TRBJ1-2 and V is TRBV11-2; unclear D gene. The CDR3 region is CASSLNGGSGGGYTF. Here the CDR3 DNA reads TGTGCCAGCAGCTTAAACGGAGGGTCCGGCGGTGGCTACACCTTC.